This T cell receptor beta chain appears in the sequencing data of a study of shared clonotypes between healthy human individuals. Samples underwent the assay at deep level. Method: immunoSEQ multiplex PCR; TCRdb's copy keeps in-frame clones and lacks some. The sample includes some 1 million clones, around four fifths of them seen just once. With 6 bases removed from V and 8 bases from J, the gap between germline ends came to 11 bases. The CDR3 runs 12 residues. The germline gives CDR1 SQVTM, CDR2 ANQGSEA. Comment on this clone: Its antigen is still unknown.

Findings and limits, study-wide: Compared with memory subsets, naive subsets generally had larger estimated richness.

The TCR was taken from a man younger than 30 in good health. The chain links TRBV29-1 to TRBJ2-6, with unresolved D. The sample comprised memory CD4+ T cells sorted from blood. Subset described: CD45RA-negative fraction. CDR3 region: CSVLISTNVLTF. As DNA, the CDR3 is TGCAGCGTCTTAATATCGACCAACGTCCTGACTTTC.